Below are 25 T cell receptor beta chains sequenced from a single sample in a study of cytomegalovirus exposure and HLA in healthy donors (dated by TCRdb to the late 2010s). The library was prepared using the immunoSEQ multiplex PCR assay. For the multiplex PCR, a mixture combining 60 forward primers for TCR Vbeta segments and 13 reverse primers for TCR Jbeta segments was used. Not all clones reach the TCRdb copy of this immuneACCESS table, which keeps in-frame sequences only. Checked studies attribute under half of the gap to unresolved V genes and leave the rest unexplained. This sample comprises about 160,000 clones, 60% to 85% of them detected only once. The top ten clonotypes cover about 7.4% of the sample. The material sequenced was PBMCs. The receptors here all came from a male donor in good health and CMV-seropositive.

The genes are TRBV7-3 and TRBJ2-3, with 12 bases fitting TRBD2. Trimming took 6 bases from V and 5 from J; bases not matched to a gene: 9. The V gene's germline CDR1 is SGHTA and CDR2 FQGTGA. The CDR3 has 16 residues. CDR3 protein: CASSPSGGGKGDTQYF. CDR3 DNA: TGTGCCAGCAGTCCTAGCGGGGGGGGAAAAGGAGATACGCAGTATTTT.

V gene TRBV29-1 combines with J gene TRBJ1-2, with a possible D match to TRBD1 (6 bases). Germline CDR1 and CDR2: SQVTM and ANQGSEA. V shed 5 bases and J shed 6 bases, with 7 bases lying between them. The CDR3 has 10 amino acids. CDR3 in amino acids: CSVWTDGYTF. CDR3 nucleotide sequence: TGCAGCGTTTGGACAGATGGCTACACCTTC.

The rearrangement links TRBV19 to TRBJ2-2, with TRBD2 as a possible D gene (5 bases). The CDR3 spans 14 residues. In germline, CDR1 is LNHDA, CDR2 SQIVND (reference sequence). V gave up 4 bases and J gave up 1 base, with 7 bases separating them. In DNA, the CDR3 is TGTGCCAGTAGTAAAAGCGGGAACACCGGGGAGCTGTTTTTT. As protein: CASSKSGNTGELFF.

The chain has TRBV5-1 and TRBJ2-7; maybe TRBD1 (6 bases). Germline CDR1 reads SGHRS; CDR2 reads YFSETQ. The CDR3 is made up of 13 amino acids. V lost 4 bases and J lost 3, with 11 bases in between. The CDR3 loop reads CASSTGTLYEQYF. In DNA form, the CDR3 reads TGCGCCAGCAGCACCGGGACACTCTACGAGCAGTACTTC.

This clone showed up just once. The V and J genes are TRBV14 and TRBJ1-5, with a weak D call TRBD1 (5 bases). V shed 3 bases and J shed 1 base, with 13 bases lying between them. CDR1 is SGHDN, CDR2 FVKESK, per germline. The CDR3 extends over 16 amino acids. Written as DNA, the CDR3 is TGTGCCAGCAGCCATGGGACTTCCGTGAGCAATCAGCCCCAGCATTTT. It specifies CASSHGTSVSNQPQHF.

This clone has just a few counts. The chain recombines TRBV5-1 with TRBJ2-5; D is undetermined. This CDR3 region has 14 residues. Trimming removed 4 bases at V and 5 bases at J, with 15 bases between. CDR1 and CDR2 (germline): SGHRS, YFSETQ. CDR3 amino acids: CASSVGSAVETQYF. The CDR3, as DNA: TGCGCCAGCAGCGTCGGGTCTGCGGTGGAGACCCAGTACTTC.

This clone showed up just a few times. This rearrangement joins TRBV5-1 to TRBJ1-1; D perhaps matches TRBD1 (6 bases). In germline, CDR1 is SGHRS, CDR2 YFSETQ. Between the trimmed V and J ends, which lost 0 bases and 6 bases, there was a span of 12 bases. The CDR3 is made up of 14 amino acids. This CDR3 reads CASSLEWGQSEAFF. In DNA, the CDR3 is TGCGCCAGCAGCTTGGAATGGGGGCAGTCTGAAGCTTTCTTT. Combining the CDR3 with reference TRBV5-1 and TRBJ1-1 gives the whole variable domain KAGVTQTPRYLIKTRGQQVTLSCSPISGHRSVSWYQQTPGQGLQFLFEYFSETQRNKGNFPGRFSGRQFSNSRSEMNVSTLELGDSALYLCASSLEWGQSEAFFGQGTRLTVV.

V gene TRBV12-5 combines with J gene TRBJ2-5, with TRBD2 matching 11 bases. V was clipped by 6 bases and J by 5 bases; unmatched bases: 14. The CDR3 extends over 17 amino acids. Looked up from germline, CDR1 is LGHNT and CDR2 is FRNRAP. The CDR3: CASGLGLAGGGTETQYF. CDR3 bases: TGTGCTAGTGGGCTGGGGCTAGCGGGGGGCGGAACTGAGACCCAGTACTTC.

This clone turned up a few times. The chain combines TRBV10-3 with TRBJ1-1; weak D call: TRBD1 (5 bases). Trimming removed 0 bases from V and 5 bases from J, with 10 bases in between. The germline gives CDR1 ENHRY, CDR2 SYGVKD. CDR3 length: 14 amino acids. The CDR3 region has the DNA TGTGCCATCAGTGAGTCGGGGGAGGAGACTGAAGCTTTCTTT. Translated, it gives CAISESGEETEAFF.

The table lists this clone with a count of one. The CDR3 protein is CASSLVGGGLYNEQFF. As DNA, the CDR3 is TGTGCCAGCAGCTTAGTCGGCGGGGGACTCTACAATGAGCAGTTCTTC. The V call is TRBV11-2, the J call TRBJ2-1; 7 nucleotides line up with TRBD2. Germline trimming cut 1 base from V and 3 bases from J; bases unmatched to any gene: 6. Germline V gene lookup returns CDR1 SGHAT and CDR2 FQNNGV. The CDR3 extends over 16 amino acids.

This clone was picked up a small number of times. CDR3 loop: CASSEASQGFSAGNTIYF. CDR3 bases: TGTGCCAGCAGTGAGGCTTCCCAGGGTTTTTCTGCAGGAAACACCATATATTTT. The chain couples TRBV2 to TRBJ1-3; D might be TRBD1 (5 bases). Trimming shortened V by 3 bases and J by 4 bases, and 22 bases separated the two germline ends. Germline CDR1 SNHLY, CDR2 FYNNEI. The CDR3 is 18 amino acids.

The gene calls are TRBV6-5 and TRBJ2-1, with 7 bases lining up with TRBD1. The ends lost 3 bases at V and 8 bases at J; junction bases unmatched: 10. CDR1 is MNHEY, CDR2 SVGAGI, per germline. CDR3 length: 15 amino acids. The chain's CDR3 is CASSYAQGSRYEQFF. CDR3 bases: TGTGCCAGCAGTTATGCACAGGGGAGTCGGTATGAGCAGTTCTTC.

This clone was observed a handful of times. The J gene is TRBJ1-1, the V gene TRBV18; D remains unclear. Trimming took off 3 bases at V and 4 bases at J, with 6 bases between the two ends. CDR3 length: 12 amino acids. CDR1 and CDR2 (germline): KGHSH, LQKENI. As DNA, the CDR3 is TGTGCCAGCTCACCTTTGAGCACTGAAGCTTTCTTT. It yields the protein CASSPLSTEAFF.

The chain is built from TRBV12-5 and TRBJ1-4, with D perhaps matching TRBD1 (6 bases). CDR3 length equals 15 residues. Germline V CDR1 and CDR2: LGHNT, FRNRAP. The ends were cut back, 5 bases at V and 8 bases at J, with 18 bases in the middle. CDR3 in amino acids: CASGPGTLAQEKLFF. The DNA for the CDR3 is TGTGCTAGTGGTCCAGGGACACTCGCCCAAGAAAAACTGTTTTTT. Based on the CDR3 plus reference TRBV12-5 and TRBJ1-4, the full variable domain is DARVTQTPRHKVTEMGQEVTMRCQPILGHNTVFWYRQTMMQGLELLAYFRNRAPLDDSGMPKDRFSAEMPDATLATLKIQPSEPRDSAVYFCASGPGTLAQEKLFFGSGTQLSVL.

CDR3 sequence: CSVDRLVANTQYF. CDR3 nucleotides: TGCAGCGTTGACAGGCTCGTGGCCAATACGCAGTATTTT. The chain carries TRBV29-1 and TRBJ2-3; D not resolved. V gave up 3 bases and J gave up 7 bases, with 14 bases separating them. Per the germline V gene, CDR1 is SQVTM and CDR2 is ANQGSEA. The CDR3 is 13 amino acids.

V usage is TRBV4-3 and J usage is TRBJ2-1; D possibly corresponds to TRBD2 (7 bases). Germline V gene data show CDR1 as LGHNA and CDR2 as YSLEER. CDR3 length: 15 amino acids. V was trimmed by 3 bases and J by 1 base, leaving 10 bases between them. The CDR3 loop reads CASSQGGGSYNEQFF. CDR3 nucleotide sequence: TGCGCCAGCAGCCAGGGAGGGGGGTCCTACAATGAGCAGTTCTTC.

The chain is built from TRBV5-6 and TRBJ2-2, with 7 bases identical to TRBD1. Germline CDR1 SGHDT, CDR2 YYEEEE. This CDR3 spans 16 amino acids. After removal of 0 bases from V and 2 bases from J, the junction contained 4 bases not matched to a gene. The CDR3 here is CASSLGQGSNTGELFF. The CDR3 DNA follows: TGTGCCAGCAGCTTGGGACAGGGTTCCAACACCGGGGAGCTGTTTTTT.

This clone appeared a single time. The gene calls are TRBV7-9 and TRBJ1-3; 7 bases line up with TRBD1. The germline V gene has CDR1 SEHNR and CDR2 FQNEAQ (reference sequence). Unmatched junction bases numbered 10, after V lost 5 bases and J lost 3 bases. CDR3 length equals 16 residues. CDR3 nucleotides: TGTGCCAGCAGCCCCGGGCCACAGGGGCTTGGAAACACCATATATTTT. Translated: CASSPGPQGLGNTIYF.

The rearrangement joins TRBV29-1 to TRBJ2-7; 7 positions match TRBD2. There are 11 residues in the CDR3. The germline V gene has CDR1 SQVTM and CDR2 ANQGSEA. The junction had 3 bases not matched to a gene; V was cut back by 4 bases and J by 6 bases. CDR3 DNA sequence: TGCAGCGTTGGCTGGGGGGGCGAGCAGTACTTC. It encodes CSVGWGGEQYF.

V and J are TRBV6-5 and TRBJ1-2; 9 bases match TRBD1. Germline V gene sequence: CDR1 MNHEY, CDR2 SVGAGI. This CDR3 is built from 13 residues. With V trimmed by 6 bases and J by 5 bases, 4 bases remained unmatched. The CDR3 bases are TGTGCCAGCAGACGGGACAGGGATTATGGCTACACCTTC. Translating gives CASRRDRDYGYTF.

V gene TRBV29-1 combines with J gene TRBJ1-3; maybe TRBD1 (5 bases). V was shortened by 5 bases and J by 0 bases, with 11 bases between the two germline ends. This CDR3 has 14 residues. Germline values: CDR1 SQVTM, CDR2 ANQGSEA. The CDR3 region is CSVYNRSSGNTIYF. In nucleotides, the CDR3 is TGCAGCGTTTACAACAGGAGCTCTGGAAACACCATATATTTT.

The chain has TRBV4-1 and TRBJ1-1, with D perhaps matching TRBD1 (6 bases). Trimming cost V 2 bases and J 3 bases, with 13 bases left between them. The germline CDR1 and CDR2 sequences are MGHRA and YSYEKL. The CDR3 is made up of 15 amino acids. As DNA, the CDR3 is TGCGCCAGCAGCCAACCGCCGACAGGCCACACTGAAGCTTTCTTT. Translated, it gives CASSQPPTGHTEAFF.

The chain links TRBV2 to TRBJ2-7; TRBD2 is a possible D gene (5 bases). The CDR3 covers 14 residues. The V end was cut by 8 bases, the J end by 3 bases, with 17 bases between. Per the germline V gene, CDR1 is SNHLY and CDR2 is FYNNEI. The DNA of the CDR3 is TGTGCCAGCCAGGCATTCCCGGGGAACTACGAGCAGTACTTC. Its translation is CASQAFPGNYEQYF.

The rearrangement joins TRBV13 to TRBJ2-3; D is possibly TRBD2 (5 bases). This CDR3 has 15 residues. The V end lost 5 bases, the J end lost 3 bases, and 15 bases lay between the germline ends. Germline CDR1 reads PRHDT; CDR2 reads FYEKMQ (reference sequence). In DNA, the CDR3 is TGTGCCAGCAGCCCCCGGGGAAGTGGAACAGATACGCAGTATTTT. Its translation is CASSPRGSGTDTQYF.

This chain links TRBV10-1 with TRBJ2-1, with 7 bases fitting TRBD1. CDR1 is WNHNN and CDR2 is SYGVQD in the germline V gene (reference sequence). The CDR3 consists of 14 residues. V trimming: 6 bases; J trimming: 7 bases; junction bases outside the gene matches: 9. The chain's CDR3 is CASSDRELGNEQFF. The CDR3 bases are TGCGCCAGCAGCGACAGGGAGTTAGGGAATGAGCAGTTCTTC.